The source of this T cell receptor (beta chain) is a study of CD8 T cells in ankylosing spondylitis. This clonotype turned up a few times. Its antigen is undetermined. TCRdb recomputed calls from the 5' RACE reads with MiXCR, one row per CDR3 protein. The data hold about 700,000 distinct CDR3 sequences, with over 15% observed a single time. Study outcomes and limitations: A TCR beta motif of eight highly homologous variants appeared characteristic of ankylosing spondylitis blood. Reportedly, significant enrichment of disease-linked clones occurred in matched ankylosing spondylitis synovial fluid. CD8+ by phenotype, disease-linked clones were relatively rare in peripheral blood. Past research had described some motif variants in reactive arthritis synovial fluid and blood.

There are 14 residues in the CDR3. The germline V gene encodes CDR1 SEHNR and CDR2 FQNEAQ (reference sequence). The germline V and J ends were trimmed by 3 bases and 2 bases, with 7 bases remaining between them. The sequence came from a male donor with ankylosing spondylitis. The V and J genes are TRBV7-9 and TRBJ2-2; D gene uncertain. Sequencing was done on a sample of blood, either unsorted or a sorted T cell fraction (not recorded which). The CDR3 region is CASSFGDNTGELFF. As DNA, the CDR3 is TGTGCCAGCAGCTTTGGTGATAACACCGGGGAGCTGTTTTTT. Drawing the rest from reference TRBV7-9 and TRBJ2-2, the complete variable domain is DTGVSQNPRHKITKRGQNVTFRCDPISEHNRLYWYRQTLGQGPEFLTYFQNEAQLEKSRLLSDRFSAERPKGSFSTLEIQRTEQGDSAMYLCASSFGDNTGELFFGEGSRLTVL.